These 9 T cell receptor beta chains were sequenced from one sample in a study of Graves' ophthalmopathy and Graves' hyperthyroidism. The authors amplified TCR beta CDR3 regions from RNA transcripts. RT-PCR was first run with HTBI primers, then multiplex PCR in a second round. MiXCR, applied by TCRdb to the multiplex PCR reads, yields one record per CDR3 protein. The sample consists of 200,000 to 250,000 distinct CDR3 sequences, roughly a fifth of them appearing once. Sequenced input: peripheral blood. The source of these receptors is a woman aged 45-65 years with Graves' ophthalmopathy.

There are many counts of this clonotype. The J gene is TRBJ2-2, the V gene TRBV6-5; D is ambiguous. CDR1 is MNHEY and CDR2 is SVGAGI in the germline V gene. V lost 5 bases to trimming and J lost 5 bases, with 9 bases between them. CDR3 length equals 13 residues. In DNA form, the CDR3 reads TGTGCCAGCAGTCTGTTTGGTACCGGGGAGCTGTTTTTT. Amino acids: CASSLFGTGELFF.

V is TRBV12-3 or TRBV12-4 and J is TRBJ2-5; 9 bases line up with TRBD1. This CDR3 contains 17 residues. J lost 5 bases, V lost 6 bases, and 16 bases had no gene match. CDR3 region: CASRGPGQGVGRETQYF. The CDR3 region has the DNA TGTGCCAGCAGGGGTCCGGGACAGGGTGTGGGCCGGGAGACCCAGTACTTC.

Many counts were recorded for this clonotype. This chain connects TRBV7-9 to TRBJ1-2; D is undetermined. This CDR3 has 12 amino acids. Trimming took off 0 bases at V and 8 bases at J, with 7 bases between the two ends. Germline V gives CDR1 SEHNR, CDR2 FQNEAQ (reference sequence). Here the CDR3 reads CASSLAQQGYTF. CDR3 coding DNA: TGTGCCAGCAGCTTAGCTCAGCAAGGCTACACCTTC. Full variable domain (missing parts from reference TRBV7-9 and TRBJ1-2): DTGVSQNPRHKITKRGQNVTFRCDPISEHNRLYWYRQTLGQGPEFLTYFQNEAQLEKSRLLSDRFSAERPKGSFSTLEIQRTEQGDSAMYLCASSLAQQGYTFGSGTRLTVV.

The genes are TRBV7-9 and TRBJ2-7, with D possibly TRBD1 on 6 matching bases. V dropped 5 bases and J dropped 6 bases, with 14 bases sitting between them. This CDR3 is 13 amino acids long. CDR1 is SEHNR and CDR2 is FQNEAQ in the germline V gene (reference sequence). The DNA of the CDR3 is TGTGCCAGCAGCCCGGTGCTCAGGGGCGAGCAGTACTTC. Its protein product is CASSPVLRGEQYF.

The table lists this clonotype with many counts. The genes are TRBV7-9 and TRBJ2-5; D gene unclear. V was pared by 5 bases and J by 3 bases, with 13 bases between. Per germline, CDR1 SEHNR and CDR2 FQNEAQ (reference sequence). The CDR3 is 14 residues long. The CDR3 sequence: CASSAEYVKETQYF. CDR3 bases: TGTGCCAGCAGCGCCGAGTATGTTAAAGAGACCCAGTACTTC. Together with reference TRBV7-9 and TRBJ2-5, the CDR3 gives the full variable domain: DTGVSQNPRHKITKRGQNVTFRCDPISEHNRLYWYRQTLGQGPEFLTYFQNEAQLEKSRLLSDRFSAERPKGSFSTLEIQRTEQGDSAMYLCASSAEYVKETQYFGPGTRLLVL.

This clonotype was seen ten or more times. The chain uses TRBV12-3 or TRBV12-4 and TRBJ2-7; TRBD1 is a possible D gene (5 bases). This CDR3 comprises 16 residues. Trimming cost V 7 bases and J 2 bases, with 21 bases left between them. The CDR3 DNA follows: TGTGCCAGCACCAATTGGGTTCAGGGCCCTCCCTACGAGCAGTACTTC. Amino acid sequence: CASTNWVQGPPYEQYF.

The V gene is TRBV4-1, the J gene TRBJ2-2; D uncertain. The CDR3 runs to 16 residues. Trimming stripped 1 base from V and 6 bases from J, with 15 bases between. CDR1 MGHRA and CDR2 YSYEKL come from the germline V gene. CDR3 DNA sequence: TGCGCCAGCAGCCAAGTGGTGGGGTTAAAACCCGGGGAGCTGTTTTTT. It codes for CASSQVVGLKPGELFF.

This clonotype was counted ten times or more. The J gene is TRBJ2-2, the V gene TRBV6-5; D not resolved. This CDR3 contains 13 residues. Trimming cost V 2 bases and J 5 bases, with 6 bases left between them. The germline gives CDR1 MNHEY, CDR2 SVGAGI. The CDR3 region is CASSYDLTGELFF. The CDR3 region has the DNA TGTGCCAGCAGTTACGACCTGACCGGGGAGCTGTTTTTT.

This clonotype was seen many times. The rearrangement links TRBV29-1 to TRBJ2-7, with D possibly matching TRBD2 (6 bases). Germline CDR1 is SQVTM and CDR2 is ANQGSEA. Trimming stripped 4 bases from V and 2 bases from J, with 9 bases between. The CDR3 extends over 12 amino acids. The CDR3 protein is CSVGGGTYEQYF. The CDR3 DNA is TGCAGCGTTGGGGGCGGGACCTACGAGCAGTACTTC.